The 8 T cell receptor beta chains below all came from one sample that was sequenced in a study of Ad26.COV2.S vaccination and SARS-CoV-2 variants (dated by TCRdb to about 2021). The treatment or condition label of this sample denotes: around 19 received Ad26.COV2.S at low or high dose, single or two shots; 5 received placebo; per-sample allocation not given. Repertoires of vaccine and placebo recipients were sequenced from samples collected on day 63 after the first injection. Preparation of the library involved the immunoSEQ multiplex PCR assay. In TCRdb, the immuneACCESS table is reduced to in-frame sequences with V and J assigned. These tables do not hold every clone; where another copy was compared, an unresolved V gene accounts for under half, and the others remain unexplained. This sample has 350,000 to 550,000 clones in its table, and 89% of those were observed once. The biggest ten clones account for 2.5% to 3% of the sample.

The sequencing used peripheral blood, collected in a trial of Ad26.COV2.S vaccine versus placebo. Every receptor here comes from a person between 18 and 59 years old who received the Ad26.COV2.S COVID-19 vaccine or a placebo.

The CDR3 loop reads CASSQGLGSTDTQYF. CDR3 sequence (DNA): TGTGCCAGCAGCCAAGGACTAGGCAGCACAGATACGCAGTATTTT. The chain employs TRBV4-2 and TRBJ2-3, with D possibly matching TRBD2 (6 bases). Germline V gene lookup returns CDR1 LGHNA and CDR2 YNFKEQ. V was trimmed by 1 base and J by 0 bases, leaving 8 bases between them. The CDR3 has 15 residues.

The J gene is TRBJ1-3, the V gene TRBV5-1; no clear D gene. Trimming left V 4 bases short and J 8 bases short, with 13 bases between. CDR1 SGHRS and CDR2 YFSETQ come from the germline V gene. This CDR3 spans 13 amino acids. Here the CDR3 reads CASSLSHGDTIYF. The DNA for the CDR3 is TGCGCCAGCAGCCTGTCCCACGGGGACACCATATATTTT. Combining the CDR3 with reference TRBV5-1 and TRBJ1-3 gives the whole variable domain KAGVTQTPRYLIKTRGQQVTLSCSPISGHRSVSWYQQTPGQGLQFLFEYFSETQRNKGNFPGRFSGRQFSNSRSEMNVSTLELGDSALYLCASSLSHGDTIYFGEGSWLTVV.

V usage is TRBV5-1 and J usage is TRBJ2-3; maybe TRBD2 (6 bases). The CDR3 length is 13 residues. Trimming removed 2 bases at V and 8 bases at J, with 12 bases between. CDR1 is SGHRS and CDR2 is YFSETQ in the germline V gene. DNA of the CDR3: TGCGCCAGCAGCTTTGATGAGGAGGGTACGCAGTATTTT. As protein: CASSFDEEGTQYF. The full variable domain, in which reference TRBV5-1 and TRBJ2-3 provide the parts outside the CDR3, is KAGVTQTPRYLIKTRGQQVTLSCSPISGHRSVSWYQQTPGQGLQFLFEYFSETQRNKGNFPGRFSGRQFSNSRSEMNVSTLELGDSALYLCASSFDEEGTQYFGPGTRLTVL.

The V gene is TRBV6-4, the J gene TRBJ2-1; TRBD2 agrees at 13 bases. V trimming: 2 bases; J trimming: 6 bases; junction bases outside the gene matches: 4. CDR1 and CDR2 from the germline V gene are MRHNA and SNTAGT. The length of the CDR3 is 16 residues. The CDR3 DNA reads TGTGCCAGCAGTGACCGGGGGACTAGCGGGGCCAATGAGCAGTTCTTC. It yields the protein CASSDRGTSGANEQFF.

J is TRBJ1-2 and V is TRBV20-1; 11 nucleotides match TRBD1. This CDR3 region has 15 residues. V lost 3 bases, J lost 5 bases, and 8 bases stayed unmatched. CDR1 is DFQATT and CDR2 is SNEGSKA in the germline V gene (reference sequence). CDR3 in amino acids: CSASTGDRGLYGYTF. CDR3 coding DNA: TGCAGTGCTAGTACAGGGGACAGGGGGTTATATGGCTACACCTTC.

This chain joins TRBV15 and TRBJ2-2; the D is unclear. The germline CDR1 and CDR2 sequences are LNHNV and YYDKDF (reference sequence). Trimming stripped 0 bases from V and 1 base from J, with 3 bases between. This CDR3 spans 14 amino acids. CDR3 residues: CATSRDLNTGELFF. The CDR3 DNA sequence: TGTGCCACCAGCAGAGACTTGAACACCGGGGAGCTGTTTTTT.

The V and J genes are TRBV5-5 and TRBJ2-1; 10 bases line up with TRBD1. CDR1 and CDR2 from the germline V gene are SGHKS and YYEKEE (reference sequence). The V gene end was trimmed by 4 bases and the J gene end by 9 bases; junction bases not matched to a gene: 4. This CDR3 is 13 amino acids long. CDR3 sequence reads: CASSLDRGLEQFF. The CDR3 nucleotides are TGTGCCAGCAGCCTAGACAGGGGGCTTGAGCAGTTCTTC. Drawing the rest from reference TRBV5-5 and TRBJ2-1, the complete variable domain is DAGVTQSPTHLIKTRGQQVTLRCSPISGHKSVSWYQQVLGQGPQFIFQYYEKEERGRGNFPDRFSARQFPNYSSELNVNALLLGDSALYLCASSLDRGLEQFFGPGTRLTVL.

The J gene is TRBJ1-3, the V gene TRBV7-9; 7 bases agree with TRBD1. The V gene end was trimmed by 1 base and the J gene end by 0 bases; junction bases not matched to a gene: 9. The germline V gene encodes CDR1 SEHNR and CDR2 FQNEAQ (reference sequence). CDR3 size: 18 residues. Written as DNA, the CDR3 is TGTGCCAGCAGCTTAGGTTCAGGGGGATGGCGCTCTGGAAACACCATATATTTT. Its protein is CASSLGSGGWRSGNTIYF.